This T cell receptor (beta chain) is from a study of blood T cell repertoires in COVID-19. In the study overall: The United States, Italy and Spain provided the acute and convalescent COVID-19 samples. Sources were T cells, B-cell-depleted T cells, or PBMCs; the material itself was cDNA or gDNA.

As originally analysed: The authors estimated nucleated cell counts from reference gene primer amplification. Repertoires were generated with immunoSEQ multiplex PCR, while TCRdb's copy carries only in-frame clones and drops some. For V, J and clone size, that table is used; D and trimming come from the DNA. There are about 240,000 clones in the sample; approximately 83% occur only once, and around 9.9% lies in the top ten. CDR1 and CDR2 from the germline V gene are SGHTA and FQGNSA. There are 14 residues in the CDR3. V was cut by 4 bases and J by 0 bases, with 9 bases left in between. The sample comprised peripheral blood. The clonotype was recovered from a woman older than 75 with acute or convalescent COVID-19. The rearrangement joins TRBV7-2 to TRBJ1-2; no clear D. The CDR3 DNA is TGTGCCAGCAGCTCACAGAGTACTAACTATGGCTACACCTTC. Protein product: CASSSQSTNYGYTF.